Presented here are 4 T cell receptor beta chains from one specimen sequenced in a study of blood T cells in healthy people across ages. PCR was performed a second time for roughly 6 to 12 cycles using a sample-barcoded 5' primer and a J-beta primer mix. TCRdb processed the 5' RACE reads anew with MiXCR; each CDR3 protein has one entry. The sample shows about 1.7 million distinct CDR3 sequences, about 28% of them seen only once. The sample taken for sequencing was blood. These receptor sequences come from a woman aged 25-40 years in good health.

This clonotype was counted ten times or more. The J gene is TRBJ2-7, the V gene TRBV4-1; D may match TRBD1 or TRBD2 (5 bases each). Germline assignment: CDR1 MGHRA and CDR2 YSYEKL. The V end was cut by 3 bases, the J end by 3 bases, with 15 bases between. There are 15 residues in the CDR3. The DNA of the CDR3 is TGCGCCAGCAGCCACAGGGTTACGGGGCTCTACGAGCAGTACTTC. Encoded protein: CASSHRVTGLYEQYF.

As for this clonotype: This could be a read error, since a much larger clone is one nucleotide away. This sequence joins TRBV20-1 and TRBJ2-3, with 7 bases lining up with TRBD2. From germline, CDR1 is DFQATT and CDR2 SNEGSKA (reference sequence). V lost 1 base, J lost 1 base, and 2 bases stayed unmatched. The CDR3 has 14 amino acids. This chain's CDR3 is CSARVLAGTDTQYF. The CDR3 DNA sequence: TGCAGTGCTAGAGTTCTAGCGGGCACAGATACGCAGTATTTT.

The chain combines TRBV15 with TRBJ2-7, with D tentatively TRBD1 or TRBD2 (5 bases each). V lost 3 bases and J 5 bases, leaving 20 bases between the germline ends. This CDR3 region has 16 residues. CDR1 LNHNV and CDR2 YYDKDF come from the germline V gene (reference sequence). CDR3 residues: CATSRGRPSRVDEQYF. CDR3 coding DNA: TGTGCCACCAGCAGGGGTAGACCTAGCAGGGTTGACGAGCAGTACTTC. The variable domain in full, completed from reference TRBV15 and TRBJ2-7, reads DAMVIQNPRYQVTQFGKPVTLSCSQTLNHNVMYWYQQKSSQAPKLLFHYYDKDFNNEADTPDNFQSRRPNTSFCFLDIRSPGLGDTAMYLCATSRGRPSRVDEQYFGPGTRLTVT.

The sample holds many counts of this clonotype. The V and J genes are TRBV4-1 and TRBJ2-1; D not certain. Germline CDR1 and CDR2: MGHRA and YSYEKL. The CDR3 is 16 residues long. The V and J ends lost 5 bases and 1 base respectively, with 15 bases between them. CDR3: CASSTISQTSYNEQFF. The CDR3 nucleotides read TGCGCCAGCAGCACCATCTCCCAGACGTCCTACAATGAGCAGTTCTTC.